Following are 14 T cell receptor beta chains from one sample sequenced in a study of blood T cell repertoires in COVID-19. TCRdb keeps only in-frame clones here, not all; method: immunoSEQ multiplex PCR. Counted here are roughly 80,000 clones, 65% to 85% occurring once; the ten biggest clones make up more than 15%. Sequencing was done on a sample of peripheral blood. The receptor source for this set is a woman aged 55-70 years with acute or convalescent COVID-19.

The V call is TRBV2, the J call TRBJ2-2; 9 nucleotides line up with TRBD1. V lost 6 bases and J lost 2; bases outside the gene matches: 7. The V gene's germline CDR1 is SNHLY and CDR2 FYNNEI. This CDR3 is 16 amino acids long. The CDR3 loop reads CASRTGTGFNTGELFF. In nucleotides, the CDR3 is TGTGCCAGCAGGACCGGGACAGGGTTCAACACCGGGGAGCTGTTTTTT.

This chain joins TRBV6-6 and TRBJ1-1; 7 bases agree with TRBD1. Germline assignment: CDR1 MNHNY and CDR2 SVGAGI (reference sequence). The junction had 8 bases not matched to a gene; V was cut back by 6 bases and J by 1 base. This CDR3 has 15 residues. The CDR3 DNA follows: TGTGCCAGCAGAAAGGACAGGCGAGGGAACACTGAAGCTTTCTTT. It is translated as CASRKDRRGNTEAFF.

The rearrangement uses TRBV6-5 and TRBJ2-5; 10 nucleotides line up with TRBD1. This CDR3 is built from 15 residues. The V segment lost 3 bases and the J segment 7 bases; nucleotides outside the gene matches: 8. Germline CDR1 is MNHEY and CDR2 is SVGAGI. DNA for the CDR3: TGTGCCAGCAGTTATCACGGGACAGGGGAGGGGACCCAGTACTTC. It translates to CASSYHGTGEGTQYF.

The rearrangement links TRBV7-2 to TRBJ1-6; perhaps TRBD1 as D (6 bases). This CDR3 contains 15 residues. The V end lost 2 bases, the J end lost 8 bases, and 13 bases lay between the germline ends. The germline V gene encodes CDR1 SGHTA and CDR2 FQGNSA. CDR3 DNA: TGTGCCAGCAGCTTAACAGGGTTCTCCGATTCACCCCTCCACTTT. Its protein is CASSLTGFSDSPLHF.

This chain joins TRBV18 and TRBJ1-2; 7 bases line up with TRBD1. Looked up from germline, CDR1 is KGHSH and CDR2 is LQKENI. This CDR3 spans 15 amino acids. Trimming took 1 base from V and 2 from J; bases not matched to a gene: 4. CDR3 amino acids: CASSPQQGTNYGYTF. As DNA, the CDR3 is TGTGCCAGCTCACCACAACAGGGGACCAACTATGGCTACACCTTC.

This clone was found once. The chain's CDR3 is CASSQDLNGGASNEQFF. CDR3 sequence (DNA): TGTGCCAGCAGCCAAGATTTGAACGGGGGGGCCTCGAATGAGCAGTTCTTC. The chain employs TRBV3-1 (or the pseudogene TRBV3-2) and TRBJ2-1; 8 bases agree with TRBD2. Per germline, CDR1 LGHDT and CDR2 YNNKEL (reference sequence). Trimming took 0 bases from V and 7 from J; bases not matched to a gene: 11. CDR3 length equals 17 residues.

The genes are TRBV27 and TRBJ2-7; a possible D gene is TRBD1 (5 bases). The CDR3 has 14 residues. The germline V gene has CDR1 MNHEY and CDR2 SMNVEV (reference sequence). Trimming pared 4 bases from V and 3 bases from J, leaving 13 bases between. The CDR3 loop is CASSSFDRYYEQYF. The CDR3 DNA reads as TGTGCCAGCAGTTCCTTTGACAGATACTACGAGCAGTACTTC.

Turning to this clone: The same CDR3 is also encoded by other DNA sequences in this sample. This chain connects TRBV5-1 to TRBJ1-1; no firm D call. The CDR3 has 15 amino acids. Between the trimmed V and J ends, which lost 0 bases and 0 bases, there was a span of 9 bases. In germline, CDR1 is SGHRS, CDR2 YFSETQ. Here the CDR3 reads CASSLAAGMNTEAFF. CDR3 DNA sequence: TGCGCCAGCAGCTTGGCCGCAGGAATGAACACTGAAGCTTTCTTT.

DNA of the CDR3: TGTGCCAGCAGCGTCTCGGACAGGGTGGATTACGAGCAGTACGTC. Translation: CASSVSDRVDYEQYV. The V gene is TRBV6-5, the J gene TRBJ2-7, with TRBD1 matching 8 bases. Trimming took 6 bases from V and 4 from J; bases not matched to a gene: 11. Per the germline V gene, CDR1 is MNHEY and CDR2 is SVGAGI. The CDR3 spans 15 residues.

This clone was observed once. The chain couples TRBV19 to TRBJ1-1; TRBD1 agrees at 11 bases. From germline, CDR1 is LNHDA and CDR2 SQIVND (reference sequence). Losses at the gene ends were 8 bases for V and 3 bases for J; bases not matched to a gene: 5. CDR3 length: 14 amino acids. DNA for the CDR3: TGTGCCAGTCGGCCGGGACAGGGGGACACTGAAGCTTTCTTT. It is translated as CASRPGQGDTEAFF.

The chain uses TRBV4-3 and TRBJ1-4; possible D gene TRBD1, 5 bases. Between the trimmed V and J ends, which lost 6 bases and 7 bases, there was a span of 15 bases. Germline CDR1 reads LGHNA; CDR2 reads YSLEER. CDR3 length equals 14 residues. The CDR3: CASRSTGGVEKLFF. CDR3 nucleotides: TGCGCCAGCAGGTCTACAGGTGGAGTTGAAAAACTGTTTTTT.

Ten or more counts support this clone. The CDR3 loop reads CASSSYRVRDGTGELFF. The CDR3, as DNA: TGTGCCAGCAGTTCCTACAGGGTTCGTGATGGCACCGGGGAGCTGTTTTTT. The J gene is TRBJ2-2, the V gene TRBV6-2 or TRBV6-3; TRBD1 is a possible D gene (6 bases). The CDR3 has 17 residues. The V end lost 4 bases, the J end lost 4 bases, and 19 bases lay between the germline ends. The V gene's germline CDR1 is MNHEY and CDR2 SVGEGT.

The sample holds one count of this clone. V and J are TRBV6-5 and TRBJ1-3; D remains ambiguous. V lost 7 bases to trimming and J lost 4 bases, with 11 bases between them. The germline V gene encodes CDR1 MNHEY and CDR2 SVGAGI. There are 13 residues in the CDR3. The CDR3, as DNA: TGTGCCAGCACCCCAAGCGGCGGAAACACCATATATTTT. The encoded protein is CASTPSGGNTIYF.

The CDR3 coding sequence is TGTGCCAGCAGCCCACGGGAGTTCGCAGATACGCAGTATTTT. Translating it yields CASSPREFADTQYF. The chain carries TRBV7-3 and TRBJ2-3; D is perhaps TRBD2 (6 bases). CDR1 and CDR2 from the germline V gene are SGHTA and FQGTGA. This CDR3 has 14 amino acids. The ends were cut back, 5 bases at V and 4 bases at J, with 13 bases in the middle.